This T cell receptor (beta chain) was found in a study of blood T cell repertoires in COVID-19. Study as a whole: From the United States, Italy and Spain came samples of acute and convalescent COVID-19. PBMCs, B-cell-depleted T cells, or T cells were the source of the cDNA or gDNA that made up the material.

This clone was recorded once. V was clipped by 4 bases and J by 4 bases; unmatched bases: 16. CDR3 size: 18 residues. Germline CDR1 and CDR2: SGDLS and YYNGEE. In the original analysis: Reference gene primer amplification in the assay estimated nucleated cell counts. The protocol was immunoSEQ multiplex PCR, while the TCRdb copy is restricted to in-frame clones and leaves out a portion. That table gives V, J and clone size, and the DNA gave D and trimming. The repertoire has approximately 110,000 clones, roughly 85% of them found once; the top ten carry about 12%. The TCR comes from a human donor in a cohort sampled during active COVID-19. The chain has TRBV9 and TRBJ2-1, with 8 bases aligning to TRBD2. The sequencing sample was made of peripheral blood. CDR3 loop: CASSPPVIGGARYNEQFF. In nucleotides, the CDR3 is TGTGCCAGCAGCCCTCCGGTTATCGGGGGGGCTCGATACAATGAGCAGTTCTTC.